In its sample, the clone carrying this TCR beta chain was seen a few times. A single base separates this from a much larger clone, so it may be a read error. The entry originates in a study of T cells in Graves' hyperthyroidism and ophthalmopathy. It was RNA transcripts that yielded the amplified TCR beta CDR3 regions. TCR CDR3 regions were first amplified by RT-PCR with HTBI primers. TCRdb used MiXCR to reprocess the multiplex PCR reads, holding one entry per CDR3 protein. The sample lists hundreds of thousands of distinct CDR3 sequences, roughly a quarter occurring once. The source of this sequence is a woman aged 25-40 years with Graves' ophthalmopathy. Sequencing was performed on blood.

The CDR3 nucleotides are TGTGCCAGCAGCTTAATGGTGGATGATACTGAAGCTTTCTTT. It yields the protein CASSLMVDDTEAFF. The V call is TRBV7-3, the J call TRBJ1-1; D not certain. The V end was cut by 1 base, the J end by 5 bases, with 11 bases between. CDR3 length equals 14 residues. Germline V gene lookup returns CDR1 SGHTA and CDR2 FQGTGA.